The sequence of this TCR beta chain was determined in a study of graft-versus-host responses after intestinal transplantation. As concerns this clone: Its antigen is currently unknown.

Using immunoSEQ multiplex PCR, the repertoire was profiled, and TCRdb retains in-frame clones only, with some absent. The profile shows 100,000 to 120,000 clones, 93% of them singletons. Germline V lookup: CDR1 LNHNV, CDR2 YYDKDF (reference sequence). Trimming took 3 bases from V and 8 from J; bases not matched to a gene: 27. CDR3 length equals 21 residues. Sample: unstimulated CD8+ T cells sorted from spleen or lymph node cells, taken before intestinal transplant. This clonotype was sampled from a human donor who received an intestinal transplant. V usage is TRBV15 and J usage is TRBJ2-1; 8 bases are shared with TRBD2. The CDR3 loop is CATSSRTTAGGSGIWHYEQFF. The CDR3 DNA reads TGTGCCACCAGCAGCCGAACCACCGCGGGTGGTAGCGGGATCTGGCACTATGAGCAGTTCTTC.